What follows describes a single TCR beta chain. Its antigen specificity is not known. The input lacks base qualities; no much larger clone sits a single base away. CDR1 and CDR2 are drawn from the germline V gene (reference sequence): MNHNY, SVGAGI. The CDR3 spans 15 residues, from the cysteine through the phenylalanine. Of all the DNA, just the CDR3 is kept, 45 bases in frame from base 1. V and J lose 2 bases and 2 bases, and a span of 9 bases separates them. This specimen belongs to a study of blood T cell repertoires in COVID-19 (dated by TCRdb to the early 2020s). Concerning the study at large: Collaborator samples came from the United States, Italy and Spain and covered acute and convalescent phases of COVID-19. The repertoires were released in a freely available public database intended as a resource for research on the immune response to SARS-CoV-2. Deeply sampled blood TCRbeta repertoires from subjects exposed to, actively infected with, or recovered from COVID-19 were included in the dataset. Where available, HLA class I and class II types were taken from metadata supplied by the sample provider and were not determined by assay-based typing. Sample metadata almost always included a de-identified subject ID, COVID-19 status, age in years and sex. The prospective study material was composed of cDNA or gDNA derived from T cells, B-cell-depleted T cells, or PBMCs. Samples were obtained from the ongoing ImmuneRACE study (first 160 participants) and from 1,200 or so subjects provided by 6 global collaborators. Broader findings and caveats from the paper: The quantity of clinical and demographic metadata differed by source and by participant and was supplied without curation.

TCRbeta CDR3 regions were amplified from genomic DNA by means of the immunoSEQ Assay, a bias-controlled multiplex PCR. In the authors' own workflow: Nucleated cell counts per sample were estimated from amplification of reference gene primers within the assay. Sequence reads were collapsed and filtered to measure the absolute abundance of every unique TCRbeta CDR3 rearrangement. For each sample, productive Simpson clonality was calculated by taking the square root of Simpson's diversity index across productive rearrangements. In TCRdb, the immuneACCESS table is reduced to in-frame sequences with V and J assigned. These tables do not hold every clone; where another copy was compared, an unresolved V gene accounts for under half, and the others remain unexplained. The V and J calls and clone size were taken over from that table, and D and trimming were inferred from the DNA. A total of just over 150,000 clones appear in this sample, approximately 91% of them only once. About 2.4% of the sample lies in the top ten.

The collaborating institutions used their own protocols to collect whole blood in K2EDTA tubes. For TCRbeta analysis, collaborators shipped samples in one of three forms: frozen whole blood, isolated PBMCs, or DNA extracted from either of those sample types. The sequence is built from TRBV6-6 and TRBJ2-2; tentative D gene TRBD1, with 5 bases matching. Sequenced sample: peripheral blood. The clonotype comes from a woman in her seventies with acute or convalescent COVID-19. The CDR3 protein: CASSYRQGNTGELFF. The sequenced DNA is TGTGCCAGCAGTTACCGGCAGGGCAACACCGGGGAGCTGTTTTTT.